A selection of T cell receptor beta chains follows, all from one sample in a study of siplizumab effects on memory and regulatory T cells. The data were produced by immunoSEQ multiplex PCR, yet TCRdb's version contains in-frame clones alone and is incomplete. This sample carries about 63,000 clones, over 65% of them seen once, and the ten largest clones take around 3.8%. Sequenced material: memory CD4+ T cells sorted from blood. The receptors here all came from a human donor in good health. CDR3s include the opening cysteine and the closing phenylalanine or tryptophan. The order of the fields is V gene, D gene, J gene, CDR3 protein, CDR3 DNA. D genes are given only for firm matches.

>TRBV7-3|.|TRBJ2-2
CASSPTVNTGELFF
TGTGCCAGCAGCCCCACGGTAAACACCGGGGAGCTGTTTTTT
>TRBV7-6|TRBD2|TRBJ2-2
CASSQQGLAYTGELFF
TGTGCCAGCAGCCAACAGGGACTAGCGTACACCGGGGAGCTGTTTTTT
>TRBV15|.|TRBJ1-1
CATSDSGPRRAFF
TGTGCCACCAGCGACTCAGGTCCTCGGCGGGCTTTCTTT
>TRBV27|TRBD2|TRBJ2-5
CASHPAGGETQYF
TGTGCCAGTCACCCTGCGGGAGGAGAGACCCAGTACTTC
>TRBV10-1|TRBD2|TRBJ2-1
CASGSGMGEQFF
TGCGCCAGCGGTAGCGGGATGGGTGAGCAGTTCTTC
>TRBV7-9|.|TRBJ1-2
CASSGPGLGYTF
TGTGCCAGCAGCGGCCCGGGGTTAGGCTACACCTTC
>TRBV4-2|.|TRBJ2-5
CASSRGSDQRETQYF
TGTGCCAGCAGCCGGGGCAGCGACCAAAGAGAGACCCAGTACTTC
>TRBV7-2|TRBD2|TRBJ2-3
CASSSRTSGGTSTDTQYF
TGTGCCAGCAGCTCCCGGACTAGCGGGGGTACTAGCACAGATACGCAGTATTTT
>TRBV19|.|TRBJ2-7
CASSMGLTEPPYEQYF
TGTGCCAGTAGTATGGGGTTGACAGAACCTCCCTACGAGCAGTACTTC
>TRBV6-1|.|TRBJ2-7
CASSEWNRSNEQYF
TGTGCCAGCAGTGAATGGAACAGGAGCAACGAGCAGTACTTC
>TRBV5-1|.|TRBJ1-6
CASSLIPGQNYSPLHF
TGCGCCAGCAGCTTGATCCCTGGACAGAACTATTCACCCCTCCACTTT
>TRBV5-1|.|TRBJ1-1
CASSLERNTEAFF
TGCGCCAGCAGCTTGGAAAGGAACACTGAAGCTTTCTTT
>TRBV7-9|.|TRBJ2-3
CASSPPFRVGDTQYF
TGTGCCAGCAGCCCACCATTCAGGGTTGGGGATACGCAGTATTTT
>TRBV27|.|TRBJ2-2
CASRPGTNTGELFF
TGTGCCAGCAGACCGGGAACGAACACCGGGGAGCTGTTTTTT
>TRBV7-2|TRBD1|TRBJ2-2
CASSFAPTGTGELFF
TGTGCCAGCAGCTTCGCTCCGACAGGGACCGGGGAGCTGTTTTTT
>TRBV5-4|.|TRBJ2-1
CASSPGHNNEQFF
TGTGCCAGCAGCCCGGGACACAACAATGAGCAGTTCTTC
>TRBV27|.|TRBJ1-2
CASGPGRFLSGYTF
TGTGCCAGCGGCCCAGGGAGGTTCTTAAGTGGCTACACCTTC
>TRBV11-2|.|TRBJ2-7
CASSLERGYFHEQYF
TGTGCCAGCAGCTTAGAGAGGGGATATTTCCACGAGCAGTACTTC
>TRBV18|.|TRBJ2-3
CASSPTWERTDTQYF
TGTGCCAGCTCACCAACTTGGGAGCGGACAGATACGCAGTATTTT
>TRBV25-1|.|TRBJ2-3
CASSGRHTSTDTQYF
TGTGCCAGCAGTGGTAGACATACCAGCACAGATACGCAGTATTTT
>TRBV27|.|TRBJ1-4
CASSPGRGDEKLFF
TGTGCCAGCAGTCCAGGACGGGGAGACGAAAAACTGTTTTTT
>TRBV6-1|TRBD2|TRBJ2-7
CASSEFSGSGGRLNSYEQYF
TGTGCCAGCAGTGAATTCTCGGGTAGCGGGGGCCGCCTAAACTCCTACGAGCAGTACTTC
>TRBV11-2|.|TRBJ1-1
CASSLIGTEAFF
TGTGCCAGCAGCTTAATAGGCACTGAAGCTTTCTTT
>TRBV5-8|.|TRBJ1-5
CASSSSGGRNQPQHF
TGTGCCAGCAGCTCCTCGGGAGGCCGAAATCAGCCCCAGCATTTT